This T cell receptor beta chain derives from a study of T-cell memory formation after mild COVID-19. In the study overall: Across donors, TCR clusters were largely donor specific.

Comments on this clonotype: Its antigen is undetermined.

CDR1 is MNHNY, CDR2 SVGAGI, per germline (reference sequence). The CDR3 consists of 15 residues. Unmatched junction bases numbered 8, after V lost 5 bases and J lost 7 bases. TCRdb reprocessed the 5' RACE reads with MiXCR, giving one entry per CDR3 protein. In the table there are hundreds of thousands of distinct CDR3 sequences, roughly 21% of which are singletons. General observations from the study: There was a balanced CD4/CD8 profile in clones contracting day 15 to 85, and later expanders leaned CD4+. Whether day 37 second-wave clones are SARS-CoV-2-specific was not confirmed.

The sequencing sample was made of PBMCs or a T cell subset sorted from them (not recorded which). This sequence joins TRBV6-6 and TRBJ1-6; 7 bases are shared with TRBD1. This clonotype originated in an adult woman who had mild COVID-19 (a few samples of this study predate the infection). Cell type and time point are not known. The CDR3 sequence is CASSQVRDRNSPLHF. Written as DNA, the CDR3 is TGTGCCAGCAGTCAAGTCCGGGACAGAAATTCACCCCTCCACTTT.